A single sample gave rise to the 15 T cell receptor beta chains below, sequenced in a study of graft-versus-host responses after intestinal transplantation. Their target antigens are unknown. Profiling relied on immunoSEQ multiplex PCR, and the TCRdb table lists in-frame clones only, not all of them. The sample includes some 120,000 clones, over 85% of them seen just once. The starting material was unstimulated CD4+ T cells sorted from spleen or lymph node cells, obtained before intestinal transplant. Receptors originate from a human donor who received an intestinal transplant.

This clone was counted between two and nine times. This chain joins TRBV5-1 and TRBJ2-7, with unresolved D. V gave up 4 bases and J gave up 2 bases, with 4 bases separating them. This CDR3 comprises 11 residues. Germline CDR1 and CDR2: SGHRS and YFSETQ. The CDR3 here is CASSTTYEQYF. The DNA of the CDR3 is TGCGCCAGCAGCACCACCTACGAGCAGTACTTC.

The genes are TRBV30 and TRBJ1-2; D is uncertain. CDR3 length: 12 residues. V was clipped by 4 bases and J by 9 bases, with 15 bases between them. From germline, CDR1 is GTSNPN and CDR2 SVGIG (reference sequence). CDR3 nucleotide sequence: TGTGCCTGGACTCTGGTAGCGCGGAGCTACACCTTC. This sequence encodes CAWTLVARSYTF.

V usage is TRBV19 and J usage is TRBJ1-1; the D gene is possibly TRBD1 (5 bases). Trimming pared 5 bases from V and 4 bases from J, leaving 17 bases between. Germline assignment: CDR1 LNHDA and CDR2 SQIVND (reference sequence). The CDR3 extends over 15 amino acids. CDR3 in DNA: TGTGCCAGTAGTTACGCCAGGGTGAGATTCACTGAAGCTTTCTTT. This translates into CASSYARVRFTEAFF.

The rearrangement links TRBV7-8 to TRBJ1-5; D is unresolved. Trimming shortened V by 1 base and J by 5 bases, and 12 bases separated the two germline ends. The CDR3 length is 15 residues. The germline V gene has CDR1 SGHVS and CDR2 FQNEAQ. CDR3 bases: TGTGCCAGCAGCTTAGGGGTTTCCACCTATCAGCCCCAGCATTTT. Translating it yields CASSLGVSTYQPQHF. The variable domain in full, completed from reference TRBV7-8 and TRBJ1-5, reads GAGVSQSPRYKVAKRGQDVALRCDPISGHVSLFWYQQALGQGPEFLTYFQNEAQLDKSGLPSDRFFAERPEGSVSTLKIQRTQQEDSAVYLCASSLGVSTYQPQHFGDGTRLSIL.

As to this clone: Additional DNA sequences in this sample encode the identical CDR3. The genes are TRBV7-2 and TRBJ2-5; no definite D call. Germline CDR1 reads SGHTA; CDR2 reads FQGNSA. The CDR3 is 14 amino acids. V lost 1 base and J 5 bases, leaving 11 bases between the germline ends. CDR3 in amino acids: CASSLGLRVETQYF. The CDR3 region has the DNA TGTGCCAGCAGCTTAGGGCTTAGGGTGGAGACCCAGTACTTC.

This chain connects TRBV25-1 to TRBJ1-2; 7 nucleotides line up with TRBD1. Trimming removed 8 bases from V and 2 bases from J; junction bases left unmatched: 5. CDR1 is MGHDK and CDR2 is SYGVNS in the germline V gene. The length of the CDR3 is 13 residues. The CDR3 reads CASQKTGNYGYTF. The DNA for the CDR3 is TGTGCCAGCCAAAAGACAGGGAACTATGGCTACACCTTC.

The chain employs TRBV7-9 and TRBJ2-5; weak D call: TRBD1 (6 bases). The V end was cut by 7 bases, the J end by 5 bases, with 17 bases between. Germline CDR1 SEHNR, CDR2 FQNEAQ (reference sequence). CDR3 length: 14 amino acids. The CDR3 protein is CASTQIAGAETQYF. The CDR3 DNA is TGTGCCAGCACCCAAATAGCAGGGGCGGAGACCCAGTACTTC. The full variable domain, its missing parts supplied by reference TRBV7-9 and TRBJ2-5, is DTGVSQNPRHKITKRGQNVTFRCDPISEHNRLYWYRQTLGQGPEFLTYFQNEAQLEKSRLLSDRFSAERPKGSFSTLEIQRTEQGDSAMYLCASTQIAGAETQYFGPGTRLLVL.

The chain joins TRBV5-1 to TRBJ2-5; 8 positions match TRBD1. The germline CDR1 and CDR2 sequences are SGHRS and YFSETQ. Losses at the gene ends were 5 bases for V and 5 bases for J; bases not matched to a gene: 8. This CDR3 region has 14 residues. In DNA form, the CDR3 reads TGCGCCAGCAGTCCTGGACAGGGTGACGAGACCCAGTACTTC. It codes for CASSPGQGDETQYF.

The gene calls are TRBV6-5 and TRBJ2-1, with D possibly TRBD1 on 6 matching bases. Germline V gene data show CDR1 as MNHEY and CDR2 as SVGAGI. The CDR3 spans 14 residues. The ends were cut back, 6 bases at V and 7 bases at J, with 16 bases in the middle. The CDR3 spells CASSQGHSRNEQFF. CDR3 coding DNA: TGTGCCAGCAGCCAGGGACACTCGAGAAATGAGCAGTTCTTC.

The DNA of the CDR3 is TGTGCCAGCAGCTTAGGTCTAGCGGGGGGGCGGGCCAAAAACATTCAGTACTTC. Translation: CASSLGLAGGRAKNIQYF. The chain links TRBV7-8 to TRBJ2-4, with 12 bases fitting TRBD2. J gave up 1 base and V 1 base, and 5 bases lay outside the gene matches. Germline V gene data show CDR1 as SGHVS and CDR2 as FQNEAQ. This CDR3 is built from 18 residues.

V gene TRBV10-1 combines with J gene TRBJ2-1, with D maybe TRBD1 (6 bases). The V gene's germline CDR1 is WNHNN and CDR2 SYGVQD (reference sequence). This CDR3 is 15 amino acids long. Trimming pared 2 bases from V and 4 bases from J, leaving 12 bases between. CDR3 nucleotides: TGCGCCAGCAGTGAGGTGGGGGCTGATTACAATGAGCAGTTCTTC. Translation gives CASSEVGADYNEQFF.

Here the CDR3 reads CASDPLDTEAFF. The CDR3 DNA is TGTGCTAGTGACCCCTTGGACACTGAAGCTTTCTTT. The V gene is TRBV12-5, the J gene TRBJ1-1; D gene ambiguous. The CDR3 contains 12 residues. Trimming took off 7 bases at V and 3 bases at J, with 9 bases between the two ends. In germline, CDR1 is LGHNT, CDR2 FRNRAP.

The J gene is TRBJ2-2, the V gene TRBV29-1; 7 bases map to TRBD1. The CDR3 totals 14 residues. In germline, CDR1 is SQVTM, CDR2 ANQGSEA. J gave up 0 bases and V 6 bases, and 4 bases lay outside the gene matches. The DNA of the CDR3 is TGCAGCGTCCTCGGGACAGCGAACACCGGGGAGCTGTTTTTT. Translating gives CSVLGTANTGELFF.

This chain joins TRBV11-2 and TRBJ1-2, with a tentative D call TRBD1 (6 bases). V was pared by 4 bases and J by 8 bases, with 20 bases between. Germline V gene sequence: CDR1 SGHAT, CDR2 FQNNGV. The CDR3 totals 15 residues. CDR3 sequence: CASSSTGGAVTGYTF. For the CDR3, the DNA is TGTGCCAGCAGCTCTACCGGGGGGGCCGTCACCGGCTACACCTTC.

The chain links TRBV29-1 to TRBJ1-1; D remains ambiguous. The CDR3 has 15 residues. V lost 6 bases and J 3 bases, leaving 20 bases between the germline ends. CDR1 and CDR2 from the germline V gene are SQVTM and ANQGSEA. The CDR3 region is CSVQRPKLGYTEAFF. CDR3 nucleotides: TGCAGCGTCCAAAGGCCTAAGTTGGGATACACTGAAGCTTTCTTT.